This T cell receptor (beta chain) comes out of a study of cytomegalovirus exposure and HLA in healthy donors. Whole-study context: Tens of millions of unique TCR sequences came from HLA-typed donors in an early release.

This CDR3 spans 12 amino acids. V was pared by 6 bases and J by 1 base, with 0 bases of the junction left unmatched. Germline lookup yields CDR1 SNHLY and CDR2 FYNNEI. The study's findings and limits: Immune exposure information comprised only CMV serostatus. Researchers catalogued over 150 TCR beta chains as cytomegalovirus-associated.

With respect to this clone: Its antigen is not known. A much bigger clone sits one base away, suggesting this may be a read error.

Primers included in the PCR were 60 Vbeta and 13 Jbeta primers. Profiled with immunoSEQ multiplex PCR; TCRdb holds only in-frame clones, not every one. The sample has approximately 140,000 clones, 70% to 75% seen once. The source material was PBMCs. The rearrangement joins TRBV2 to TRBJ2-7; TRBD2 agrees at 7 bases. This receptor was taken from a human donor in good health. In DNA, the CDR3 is TGTGCCAGCAGGGGGGGGTCCTACGAGCAGTACTTC. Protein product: CASRGGSYEQYF.